Here is one T cell receptor beta chain with its context. This CDR3 region has 18 residues. CDR1 is SGHVS, CDR2 FNYEAQ, per germline. Trimming took 3 bases from V and 2 from J; bases not matched to a gene: 10. The data derive from a study of technical replicates of blood from several donors. TCRdb's table, derived via immunoSEQ multiplex PCR, lists solely in-frame clones and lacks some. The data hold around 84,000 clones, with about 98% observed a single time. The clonotype comes from a human donor in good health. V gene TRBV7-6 combines with J gene TRBJ2-2; 9 positions match TRBD2. The sequencing sample was made of T cells isolated from PBMCs. The CDR3: CASSFSLPSGTNTGELFF. The CDR3 coding sequence is TGTGCCAGCAGCTTCTCGCTGCCTAGCGGGACCAACACCGGGGAGCTGTTTTTT.